This entry features one T cell receptor beta chain sequence. This receptor's antigen is unknown. Base qualities were left out, and no much larger clone turns up one base away. The trial excluded patients who had a history of autoimmune disease or who were on systemic immunosuppression. In every dose cohort, peripheral blood was drawn for TCR sequencing at baseline, cycle 4 day 1, and cycle 7 day 1. The samples were drawn from a first-in-human, open-label, multicenter phase I dose-escalation trial of ivuxolimab. Adults with locally advanced or metastatic head and neck squamous cell, hepatocellular, melanoma or renal cell carcinoma were enrolled in the trial. CD4+ and CD8+ T cells were sorted separately from peripheral blood before TCR sequencing. For sequencing of the TCRbeta CDR3 region, genomic DNA was extracted from the sorted cells. The immunoSEQ Assay was used to sequence the TCRbeta CDR3 regions. The table was pulled from immuneACCESS by TCRdb, which kept in-frame rearrangements only. Such tables lose some clones; where checked, under half of the loss comes from unresolved V genes, and the rest has no known cause. The sample contains fewer than 90,000 clones, approximately 92% of them found a single time. The top ten clonotypes cover under 0.25% of the sample.

The sample comes from a study of OX40 agonist ivuxolimab in advanced cancers. In the study overall: Ivuxolimab was a fully human IgG2 agonistic monoclonal antibody targeting the costimulatory receptor OX40 (CD134). Intravenous ivuxolimab was administered to patients every 2 weeks at six dose levels: 0.01, 0.1, 0.3, 1.5, 3 and 10 mg/kg. Of the roughly 51 patients in dose escalation, 19 had hepatocellular carcinoma, some 15 had melanoma, 9 had renal cell carcinoma and 9 had head and neck cancer. In the dose-escalation cohort, more than 75% of patients were male, and the mean age was around 60 years, with a range of roughly 20 to 85. Patients were allowed to have had prior anti-PD-1, anti-PD-L1 or anti-CTLA-4 therapy, and approximately 43% of the dose-escalation patients had previously received checkpoint inhibitors. Partial responses were achieved by three dose-escalation patients, of whom one had hepatocellular carcinoma and two had cutaneous melanoma. The purpose of peripheral TCRbeta sequencing was to test whether ivuxolimab changed TCR sequence diversity and led to clonal T-cell expansion. The monotherapy dose-escalation portion (N of about 49 patients) of the phase I ivuxolimab trial is reported in the paper.

Study-wide conclusions, independent of this receptor: Low levels of normalized T-cell clonal expansion were also seen in some patients who did not respond. After ivuxolimab, more expanded clones were found on average in CD8+ T cells than in CD4+ T cells. In the 0.1-3.0 mg/kg groups, partial responders had among the lowest normalized peripheral clonal expansion, particularly in CD8+ T cells. At doses from 0.1 to 3.0 mg/kg, clonal expansion was seen in both CD4+ and CD8+ blood T cells between baseline and week 6. Antigen specificity was not determined for the clonally expanded peripheral T cells.

The germline V gene supplies CDR1 SGHTA and CDR2 FQGNSA. Its CDR3 holds 12 amino acids, cysteine through phenylalanine. Only the CDR3 DNA stays, 36 bases, in frame from base 1. V loses 6 bases of germline sequence and J loses 6 bases, and the interval between the two ends is 11 bases. The TCR originated in an adult with an advanced solid tumor such as melanoma, head and neck, liver or kidney cancer. The chain is assembled from TRBV7-2 and TRBJ1-2; too little of a D gene remains to name it. The sequences come from CD4+ or CD8+ T cells sorted from blood, collected in a trial of the OX40 agonist ivuxolimab. The CDR3 sequence is CASSPDWDGYTF. The DNA sequence is as follows: TGTGCCAGCAGTCCGGACTGGGATGGCTACACCTTC.